The source of this TCR beta chain is a study of Graves' ophthalmopathy and Graves' hyperthyroidism. Investigators amplified TCR beta CDR3 regions from RNA transcripts. Investigators did first-round RT-PCR with HTBI primers, then second-round multiplex PCR. TCRdb re-derived calls from the multiplex PCR reads in MiXCR, one entry per CDR3 protein. Of some 25,000 distinct CDR3 sequences listed, about 44% are singletons. Included hyperthyroidism patients were aged 18 to 65 and newly diagnosed (under 2 months' duration). The V end was cut by 6 bases, the J end by 9 bases, with 18 bases between. There are 13 residues in the CDR3. From germline, CDR1 is DFQATT and CDR2 SNEGSKA (reference sequence).

This clonotype was sampled from an adult woman with stable Graves' hyperthyroidism. Sequencing input: peripheral blood. The J gene is TRBJ1-5, the V gene TRBV20-1; D gene unclear. Here the CDR3 DNA reads TGCAGTGCCCCTTTGACGATCGTTGGGCCCCAGCATTTT. Protein sequence: CSAPLTIVGPQHF.